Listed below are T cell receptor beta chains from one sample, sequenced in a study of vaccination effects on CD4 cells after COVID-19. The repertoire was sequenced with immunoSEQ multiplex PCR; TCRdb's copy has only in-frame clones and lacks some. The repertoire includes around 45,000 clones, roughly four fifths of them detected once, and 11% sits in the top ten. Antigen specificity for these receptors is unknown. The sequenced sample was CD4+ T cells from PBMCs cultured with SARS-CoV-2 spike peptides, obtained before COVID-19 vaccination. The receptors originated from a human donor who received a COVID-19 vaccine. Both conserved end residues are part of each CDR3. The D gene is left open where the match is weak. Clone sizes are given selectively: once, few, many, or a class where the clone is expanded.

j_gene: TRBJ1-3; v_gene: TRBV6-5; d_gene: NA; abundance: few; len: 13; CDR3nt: TGTGCCAGCAGTTACAAGGGTTCGAACACCATATATTTT; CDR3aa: CASSYKGSNTIYF
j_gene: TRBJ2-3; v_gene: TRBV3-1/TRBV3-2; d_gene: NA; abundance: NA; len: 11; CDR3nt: TGTGCCAGCAGCCAAGTAAATACGCAGTATTTT; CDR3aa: CASSQVNTQYF
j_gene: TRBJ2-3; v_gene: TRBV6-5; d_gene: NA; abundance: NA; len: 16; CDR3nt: TGTGCCAGCAGTTTTCGACCTCCTTCCGTTGTAGATACGCAGTATTTT; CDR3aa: CASSFRPPSVVDTQYF
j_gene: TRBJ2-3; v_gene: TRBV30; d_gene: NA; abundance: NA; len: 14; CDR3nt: TGTGCCTGGAGTGGGCTAGGGGCCACAGATACGCAGTATTTT; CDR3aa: CAWSGLGATDTQYF
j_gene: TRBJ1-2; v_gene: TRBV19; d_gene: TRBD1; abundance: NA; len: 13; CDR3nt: TGTGCCAGTAGTCCCCGGGACAGGAATGGCTACACCTTC; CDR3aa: CASSPRDRNGYTF
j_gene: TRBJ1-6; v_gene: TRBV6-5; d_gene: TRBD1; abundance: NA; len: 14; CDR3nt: TGTGCCAGCAGACCCGGGACAGGGAATTCACCCCTCCACTTT; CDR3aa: CASRPGTGNSPLHF
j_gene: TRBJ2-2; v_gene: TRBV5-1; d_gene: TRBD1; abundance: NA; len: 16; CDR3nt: TGCGCCAGCAGCTCTCCGACAGGGGGCATTACCGGGGAGCTGTTTTTT; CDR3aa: CASSSPTGGITGELFF
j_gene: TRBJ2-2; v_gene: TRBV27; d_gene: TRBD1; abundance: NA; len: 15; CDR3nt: TGTGCCAGCAGTTTATACAGGGGGAACACCGGGGAGCTGTTTTTT; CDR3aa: CASSLYRGNTGELFF
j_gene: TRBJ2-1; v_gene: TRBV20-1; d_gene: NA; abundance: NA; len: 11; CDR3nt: TGCAGTGCTAGAGTTAGAGGGGGGTGGGTCTTC; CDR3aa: CSARVRGGWVF
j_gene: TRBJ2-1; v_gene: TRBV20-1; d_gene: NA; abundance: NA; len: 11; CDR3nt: TGCAGTGCTAGGGGTATATGGGAGCAGTTCTTC; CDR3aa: CSARGIWEQFF
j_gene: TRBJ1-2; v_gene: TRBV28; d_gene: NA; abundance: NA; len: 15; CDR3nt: TGTGCCAGCAATCGCCGGGACGGACGAAACTATGGCTACACCTTC; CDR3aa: CASNRRDGRNYGYTF
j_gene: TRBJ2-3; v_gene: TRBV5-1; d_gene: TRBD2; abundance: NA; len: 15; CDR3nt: TGCGCCAGCAGCTCGGTTAGCGGGGCAGCAGATACGCAGTATTTT; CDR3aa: CASSSVSGAADTQYF
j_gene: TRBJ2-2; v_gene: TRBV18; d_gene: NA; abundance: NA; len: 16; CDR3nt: TGTGCCAGCTCATACAATGGACAGACGAACACCGGGGAGCTGTTTTTT; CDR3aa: CASSYNGQTNTGELFF
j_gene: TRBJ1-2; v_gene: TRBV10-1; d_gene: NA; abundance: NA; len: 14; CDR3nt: TGCGCCAGCATTACAAGTCGGGGGGCTGGTGGCTACACCTTC; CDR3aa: CASITSRGAGGYTF
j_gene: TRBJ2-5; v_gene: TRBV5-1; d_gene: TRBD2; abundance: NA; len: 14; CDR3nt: TGCGCCAGCAGCGTTAGCGGGGGGGGAGAGACCCAGTACTTC; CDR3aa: CASSVSGGGETQYF
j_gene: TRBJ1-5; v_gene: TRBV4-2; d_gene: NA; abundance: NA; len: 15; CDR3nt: TGTGCCAGCAGCCAAGATCGGACGGGCAATCAGCCCCAGCATTTT; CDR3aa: CASSQDRTGNQPQHF
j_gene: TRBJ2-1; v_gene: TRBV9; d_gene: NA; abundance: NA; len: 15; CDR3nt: TGTGCCAGCAGCGAAAGGGGGGGCTCCTACAATGAGCAGTTCTTC; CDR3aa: CASSERGGSYNEQFF
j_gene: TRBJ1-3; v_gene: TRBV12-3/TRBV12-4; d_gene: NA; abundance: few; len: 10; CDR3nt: TGTGCCAGCAGCCAGTTCTCCATATATTTT; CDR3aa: CASSQFSIYF
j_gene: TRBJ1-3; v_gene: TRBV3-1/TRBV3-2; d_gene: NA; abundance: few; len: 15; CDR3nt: TGTGCCAGCAGCCGCCGACAGTTCTCTGGAAACACCATATATTTT; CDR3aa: CASSRRQFSGNTIYF
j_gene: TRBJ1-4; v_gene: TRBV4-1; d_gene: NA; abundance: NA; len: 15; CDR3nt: TGCGCCAGCAGCCAACCGACAGGCTTGGAGGAAAAACTGTTTTTT; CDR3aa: CASSQPTGLEEKLFF
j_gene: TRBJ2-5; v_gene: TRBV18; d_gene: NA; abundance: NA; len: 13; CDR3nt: TGTGCCAGCTCACCATCACCGGGCGAGACCCAGTACTTC; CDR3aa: CASSPSPGETQYF
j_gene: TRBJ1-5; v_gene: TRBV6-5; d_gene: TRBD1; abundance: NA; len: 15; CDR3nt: TGTGCCAGCAGTCTCTGGGACAGTCGCAATCAGCCCCAGCATTTT; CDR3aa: CASSLWDSRNQPQHF
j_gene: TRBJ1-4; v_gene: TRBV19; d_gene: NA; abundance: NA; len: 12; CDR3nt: TGTGCCAGTAGTATCCATGTCGGGAAACTGTTTTTT; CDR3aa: CASSIHVGKLFF
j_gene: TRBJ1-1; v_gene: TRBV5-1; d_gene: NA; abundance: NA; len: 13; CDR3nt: TGCGCCAGCAGCTTACACCCGGGGACTGAAGCTTTCTTT; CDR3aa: CASSLHPGTEAFF
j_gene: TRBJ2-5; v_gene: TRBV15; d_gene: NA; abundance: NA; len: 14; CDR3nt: TGTGCCACCAGCAGAGATCGTACCCAAGAGACCCAGTACTTC; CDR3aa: CATSRDRTQETQYF
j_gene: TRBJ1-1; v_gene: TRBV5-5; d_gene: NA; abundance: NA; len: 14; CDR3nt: TGTGCCAGCAGCGCGAGGGTCGGGGGGGTGGGAGCTTTCTTT; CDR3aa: CASSARVGGVGAFF
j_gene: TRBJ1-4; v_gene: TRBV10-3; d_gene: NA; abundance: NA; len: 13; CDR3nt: TGTGCCATCAGCCAGGGTACTAATGAAAAACTGTTTTTT; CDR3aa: CAISQGTNEKLFF
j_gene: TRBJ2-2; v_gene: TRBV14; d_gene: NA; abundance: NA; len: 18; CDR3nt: TGTGCCAGCAGCCAAGATTATTCTTCAGCGTACAACACCGGGGAGCTGTTTTTT; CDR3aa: CASSQDYSSAYNTGELFF
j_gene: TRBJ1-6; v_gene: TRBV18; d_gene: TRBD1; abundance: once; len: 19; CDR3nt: TGTGCCAGCTCACCATTGCAGGGGGCAGTAACGGGATCTCCACAATCCCTCCACTTT; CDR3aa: CASSPLQGAVTGSPQSLHF
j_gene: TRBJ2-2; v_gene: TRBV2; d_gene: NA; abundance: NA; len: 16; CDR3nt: TGTGCCAGCAGTGTATCTCGGGGGAGGAACACCGGGGAGCTGTTTTTT; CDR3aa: CASSVSRGRNTGELFF
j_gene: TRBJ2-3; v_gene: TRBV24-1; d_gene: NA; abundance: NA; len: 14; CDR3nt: TGTGCCACCAGTGATTCTGGGACAATTAATACGCAGTATTTT; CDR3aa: CATSDSGTINTQYF
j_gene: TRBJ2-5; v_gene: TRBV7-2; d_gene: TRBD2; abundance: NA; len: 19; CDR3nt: TGTGCCAGCAGCTTAGCCGGGGTGACTGTGCGATCGGGAGGAGAGACCCAGTACTTC; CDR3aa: CASSLAGVTVRSGGETQYF
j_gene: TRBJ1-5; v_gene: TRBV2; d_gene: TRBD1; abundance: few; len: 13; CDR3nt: TGTGCCAGCACCGGGACAGGGGAACAGCCCCAGCATTTT; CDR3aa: CASTGTGEQPQHF
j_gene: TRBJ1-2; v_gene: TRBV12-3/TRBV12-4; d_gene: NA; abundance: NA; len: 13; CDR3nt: TGTGCCAGCAGAAGGGGGGGGGAAGATGGCTACACCTTC; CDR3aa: CASRRGGEDGYTF
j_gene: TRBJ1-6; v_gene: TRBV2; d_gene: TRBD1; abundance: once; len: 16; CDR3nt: TGTGCCAGCAGTGACCGGGACAGGGCCTATAATTCACCCCTCCACTTT; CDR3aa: CASSDRDRAYNSPLHF
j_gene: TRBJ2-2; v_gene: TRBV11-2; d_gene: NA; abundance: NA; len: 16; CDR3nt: TGTGCCAGCAGCTTAGTGGTTGTAGGGAACACCGGGGAGCTGTTTTTT; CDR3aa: CASSLVVVGNTGELFF
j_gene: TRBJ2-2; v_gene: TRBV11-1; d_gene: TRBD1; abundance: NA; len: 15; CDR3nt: TGTGCCAGCAGCGATCGACAGGGGGTTTACGGGGAGCTGTTTTTT; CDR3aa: CASSDRQGVYGELFF
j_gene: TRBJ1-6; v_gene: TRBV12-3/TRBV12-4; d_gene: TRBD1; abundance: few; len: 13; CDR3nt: TGTGCCAGCAGTTTCGACAGGGGTTCACCCCTCCACTTT; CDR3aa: CASSFDRGSPLHF
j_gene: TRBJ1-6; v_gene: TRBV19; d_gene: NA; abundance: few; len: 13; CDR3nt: TGTGCCGTCGGGGGCCTCCATAATTCACCCCTCCACTTT; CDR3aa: CAVGGLHNSPLHF
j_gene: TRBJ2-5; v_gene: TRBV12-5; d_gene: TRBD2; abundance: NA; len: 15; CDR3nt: TGTGCTAGTGGTTTGGTACTCGGGGGGTCAGAGACCCAGTACTTC; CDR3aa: CASGLVLGGSETQYF
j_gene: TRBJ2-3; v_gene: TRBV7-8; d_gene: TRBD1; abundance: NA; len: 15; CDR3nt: TGTGCCAGCAGCACGTCGGGACAGGGAAGAGATACGCAGTATTTT; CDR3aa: CASSTSGQGRDTQYF
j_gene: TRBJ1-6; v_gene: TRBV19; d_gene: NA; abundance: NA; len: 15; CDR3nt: TGTGCCAGTAGACCCTCGACAGGTCAAAATTCACCCCTCCACTTT; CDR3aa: CASRPSTGQNSPLHF
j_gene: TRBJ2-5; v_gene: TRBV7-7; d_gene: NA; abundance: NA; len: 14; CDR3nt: TGTGCCAGCAGCCACCGGGACGGGAAAGAGACCCAGTACTTC; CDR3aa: CASSHRDGKETQYF
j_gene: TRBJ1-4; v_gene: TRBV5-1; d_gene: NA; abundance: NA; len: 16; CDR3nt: TGCGCCAGCAGCCCCATGTGGGGAGGAACTAATGAAAAACTGTTTTTT; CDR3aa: CASSPMWGGTNEKLFF
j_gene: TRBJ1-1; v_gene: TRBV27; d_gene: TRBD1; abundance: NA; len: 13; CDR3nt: TGTGCCAGCACCCCACAGGGGGCCACTGAAGCTTTCTTT; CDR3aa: CASTPQGATEAFF
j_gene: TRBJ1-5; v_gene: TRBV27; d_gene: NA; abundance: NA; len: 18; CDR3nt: TGTGCCAGCAGTTCGACCTTTCGACAGCCCCTTTTTAGTCAGCCCCAGCATTTT; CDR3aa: CASSSTFRQPLFSQPQHF
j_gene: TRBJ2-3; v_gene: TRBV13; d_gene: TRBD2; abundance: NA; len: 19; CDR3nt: TGTGCCAGCAGCCCGCAAGCGGGGGGGGCTCGAGGGGTCACAGATACGCAGTATTTT; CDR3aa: CASSPQAGGARGVTDTQYF
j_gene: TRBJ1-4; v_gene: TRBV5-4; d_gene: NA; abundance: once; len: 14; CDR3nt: TGTGCCAGCAGCGAACGAGCCCTTAATGAAAAACTGTTTTTT; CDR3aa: CASSERALNEKLFF
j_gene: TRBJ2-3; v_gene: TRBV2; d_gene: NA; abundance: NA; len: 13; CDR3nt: TGTGCCAGCGGGCGGGGAAGCACAGATACGCAGTATTTT; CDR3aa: CASGRGSTDTQYF
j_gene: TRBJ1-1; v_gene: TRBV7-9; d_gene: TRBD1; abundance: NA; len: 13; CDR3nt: TGTGCCAGCAGCTTAGGAGGACAGGGGGGAGCTTTCTTT; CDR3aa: CASSLGGQGGAFF
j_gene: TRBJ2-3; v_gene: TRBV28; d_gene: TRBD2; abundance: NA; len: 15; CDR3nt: TGTGCCAGCAGTTTTCCCGGCGGGGGGACAGATACGCAGTATTTT; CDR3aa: CASSFPGGGTDTQYF
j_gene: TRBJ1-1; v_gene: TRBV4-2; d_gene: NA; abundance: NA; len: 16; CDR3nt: TGTGCCAGCAGCCAAGGCAGGGAGTTGGCGAACACTGAAGCTTTCTTT; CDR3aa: CASSQGRELANTEAFF
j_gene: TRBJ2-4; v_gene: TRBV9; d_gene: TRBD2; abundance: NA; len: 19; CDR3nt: TGTGCCAGCAGCACCGGACTAGCGGGGGGTTCTTTAGCCAAAAACATTCAGTACTTC; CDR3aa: CASSTGLAGGSLAKNIQYF
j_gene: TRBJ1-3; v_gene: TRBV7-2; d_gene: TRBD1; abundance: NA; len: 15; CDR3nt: TGTGCCAGCGTGGCAGGGGGAACAGGTGGAAACACCATATATTTT; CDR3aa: CASVAGGTGGNTIYF
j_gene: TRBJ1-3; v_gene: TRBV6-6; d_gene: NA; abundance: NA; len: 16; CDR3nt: TGTGCCAGCAGTTACCAAGGAACCCTCTCTGGAAACACCATATATTTT; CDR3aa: CASSYQGTLSGNTIYF
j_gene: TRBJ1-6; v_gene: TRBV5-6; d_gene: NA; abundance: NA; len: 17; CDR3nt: TGTGCCAGCAGCTTGGGGGGCACCAGCTCCTATAATTCACCCCTCCACTTT; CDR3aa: CASSLGGTSSYNSPLHF
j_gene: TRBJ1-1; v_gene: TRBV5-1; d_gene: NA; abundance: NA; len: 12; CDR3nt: TGCGCCAGCAGCTTGGAGGCCGGTGAAGCTTTCTTT; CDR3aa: CASSLEAGEAFF
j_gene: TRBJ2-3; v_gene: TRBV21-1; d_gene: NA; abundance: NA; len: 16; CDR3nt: TGTGCCAGCAGCAAAGATGGGGGACCGTCCACAGATACGCAGTATTTT; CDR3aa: CASSKDGGPSTDTQYF
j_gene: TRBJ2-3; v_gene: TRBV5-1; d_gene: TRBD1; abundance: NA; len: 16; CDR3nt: TGCGCCAGCAGCAAAAGACAGGGGGCGCAGGCAGATACGCAGTATTTT; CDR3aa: CASSKRQGAQADTQYF
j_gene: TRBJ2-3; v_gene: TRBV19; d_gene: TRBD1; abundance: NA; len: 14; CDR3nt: TGTGCCAGTAAGGACAGGGCTGTAGGAGATACGCAGTATTTT; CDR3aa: CASKDRAVGDTQYF